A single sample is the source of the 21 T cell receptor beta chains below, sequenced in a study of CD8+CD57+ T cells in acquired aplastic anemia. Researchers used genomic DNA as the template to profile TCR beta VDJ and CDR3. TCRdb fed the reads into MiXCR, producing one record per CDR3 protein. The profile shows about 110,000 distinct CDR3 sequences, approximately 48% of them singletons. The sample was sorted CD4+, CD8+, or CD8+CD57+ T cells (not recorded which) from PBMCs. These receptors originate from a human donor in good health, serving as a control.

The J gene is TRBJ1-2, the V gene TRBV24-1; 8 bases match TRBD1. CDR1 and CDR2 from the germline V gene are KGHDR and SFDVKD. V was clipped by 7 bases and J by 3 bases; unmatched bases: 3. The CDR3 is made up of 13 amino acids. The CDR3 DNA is TGTGCCACCAGCCCGGGACAGGACTATGGCTACACCTTC. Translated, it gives CATSPGQDYGYTF.

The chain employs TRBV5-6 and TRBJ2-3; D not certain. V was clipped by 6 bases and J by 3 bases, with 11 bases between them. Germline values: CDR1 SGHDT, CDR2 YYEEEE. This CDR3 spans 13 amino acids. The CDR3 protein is CASITWQTDTQYF. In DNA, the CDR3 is TGTGCCAGCATCACTTGGCAGACAGATACGCAGTATTTT.

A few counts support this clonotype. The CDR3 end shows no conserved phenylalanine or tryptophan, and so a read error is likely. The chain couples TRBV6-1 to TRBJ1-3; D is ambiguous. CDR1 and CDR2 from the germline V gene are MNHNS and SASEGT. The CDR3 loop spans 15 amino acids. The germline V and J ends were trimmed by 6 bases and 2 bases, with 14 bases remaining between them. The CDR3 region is CASSASTSAGNTIYL. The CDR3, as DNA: TGTGCCAGCAGCGCCTCGACATCCGCTGGAAACACCATATATCTT.

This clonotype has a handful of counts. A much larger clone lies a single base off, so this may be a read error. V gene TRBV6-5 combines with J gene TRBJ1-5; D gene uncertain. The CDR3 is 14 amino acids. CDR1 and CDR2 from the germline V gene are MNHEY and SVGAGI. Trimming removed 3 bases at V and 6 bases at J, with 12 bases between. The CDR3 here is CASSYRRIGQPQHF. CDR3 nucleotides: TGTGCCAGCAGTTATCGACGGATCGGTCAGCCCCAGCATTTT.

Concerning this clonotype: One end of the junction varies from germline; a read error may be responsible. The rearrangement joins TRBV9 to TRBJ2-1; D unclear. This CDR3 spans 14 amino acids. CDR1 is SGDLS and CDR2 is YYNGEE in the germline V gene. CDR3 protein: CAISVEATNNEQFF. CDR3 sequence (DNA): TGTGCCATCAGCGTAGAGGCCACGAACAATGAGCAGTTCTTC.

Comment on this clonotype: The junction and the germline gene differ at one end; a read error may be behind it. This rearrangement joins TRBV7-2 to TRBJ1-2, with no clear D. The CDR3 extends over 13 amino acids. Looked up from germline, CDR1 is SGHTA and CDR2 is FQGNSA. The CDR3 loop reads CASSLSQSVERAF. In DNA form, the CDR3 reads TGTGCCAGCAGCTTATCCCAGTCGGTGGAGCGGGCCTTC.

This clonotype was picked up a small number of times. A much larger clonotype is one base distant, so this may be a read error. The CDR3, as DNA: TGTGCCAGCAGCGAGCCGGGACAGGGAGGCAAGAGCACTGAAGCTTTCTTT. It translates to CASSEPGQGGKSTEAFF. This rearrangement joins TRBV9 to TRBJ1-1, with 9 bases matching TRBD1. From germline, CDR1 is SGDLS and CDR2 YYNGEE. V lost 3 bases to trimming and J lost 4 bases; unmatched junction nucleotides: 13. This CDR3 is built from 17 residues.

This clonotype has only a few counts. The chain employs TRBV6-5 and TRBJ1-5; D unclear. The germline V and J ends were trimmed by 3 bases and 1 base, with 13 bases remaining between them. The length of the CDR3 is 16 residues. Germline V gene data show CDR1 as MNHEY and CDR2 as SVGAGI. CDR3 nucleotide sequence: TGTGCCAGCAGTTATTTGGGAAATCGGAGCAATCAGCCCCAGCATTTT. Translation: CASSYLGNRSNQPQHF.

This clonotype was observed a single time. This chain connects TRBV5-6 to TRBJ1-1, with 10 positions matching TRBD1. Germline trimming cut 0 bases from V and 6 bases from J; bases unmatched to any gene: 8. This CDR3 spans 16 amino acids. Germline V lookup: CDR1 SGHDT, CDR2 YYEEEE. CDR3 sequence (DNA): TGTGCCAGCAGCTTGGGACAGGGGGCGAGGGGCGCTGAAGCTTTCTTT. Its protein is CASSLGQGARGAEAFF. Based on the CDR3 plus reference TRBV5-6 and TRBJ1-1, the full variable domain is DAGVTQSPTHLIKTRGQQVTLRCSPKSGHDTVSWYQQALGQGPQFIFQYYEEEERQRGNFPDRFSGHQFPNYSSELNVNALLLGDSALYLCASSLGQGARGAEAFFGQGTRLTVV.

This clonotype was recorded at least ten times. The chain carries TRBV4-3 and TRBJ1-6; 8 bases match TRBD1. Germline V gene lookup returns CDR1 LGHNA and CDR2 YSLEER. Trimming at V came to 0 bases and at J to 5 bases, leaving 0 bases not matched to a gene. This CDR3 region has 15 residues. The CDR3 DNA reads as TGCGCCAGCAGCCAAGAGACAGGGGATAATTCACCCCTCCACTTT. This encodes CASSQETGDNSPLHF.

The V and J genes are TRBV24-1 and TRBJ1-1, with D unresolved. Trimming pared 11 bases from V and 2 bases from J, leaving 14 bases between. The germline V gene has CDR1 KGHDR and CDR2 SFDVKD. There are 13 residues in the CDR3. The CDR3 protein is CASTLDGNTEAFF. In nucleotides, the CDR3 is TGTGCCAGCACCCTGGACGGAAACACTGAAGCTTTCTTT.

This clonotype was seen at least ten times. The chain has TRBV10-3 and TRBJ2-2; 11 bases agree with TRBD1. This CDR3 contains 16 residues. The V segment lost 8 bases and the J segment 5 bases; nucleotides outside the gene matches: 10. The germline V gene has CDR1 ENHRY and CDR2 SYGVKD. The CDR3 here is CAIGHTGQGDTGELFF. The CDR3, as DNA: TGTGCCATCGGCCATACGGGACAGGGGGATACCGGGGAGCTGTTTTTT.

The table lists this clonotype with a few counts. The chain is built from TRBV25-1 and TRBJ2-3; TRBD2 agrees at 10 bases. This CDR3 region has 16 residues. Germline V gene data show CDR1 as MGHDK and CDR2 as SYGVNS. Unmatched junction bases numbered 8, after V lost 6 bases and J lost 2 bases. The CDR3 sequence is CASSTASGGYTDTQYF. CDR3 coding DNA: TGTGCCAGCAGCACCGCTAGCGGGGGTTACACAGATACGCAGTATTTT.

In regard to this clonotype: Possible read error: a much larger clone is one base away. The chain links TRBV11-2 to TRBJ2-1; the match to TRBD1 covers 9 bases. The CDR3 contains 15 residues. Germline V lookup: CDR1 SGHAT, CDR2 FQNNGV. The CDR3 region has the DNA TGTGTCAGCAGCTTAGGACAGGGGTCCCACAATGAGCAGTTCTTC. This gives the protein CVSSLGQGSHNEQFF. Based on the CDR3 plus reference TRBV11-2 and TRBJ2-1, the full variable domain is EAGVAQSPRYKIIEKRQSVAFWCNPISGHATLYWYQQILGQGPKLLIQFQNNGVVDDSQLPKDRFSAERLKGVDSTLKIQPAKLEDSAVYLCVSSLGQGSHNEQFFGPGTRLTVL.

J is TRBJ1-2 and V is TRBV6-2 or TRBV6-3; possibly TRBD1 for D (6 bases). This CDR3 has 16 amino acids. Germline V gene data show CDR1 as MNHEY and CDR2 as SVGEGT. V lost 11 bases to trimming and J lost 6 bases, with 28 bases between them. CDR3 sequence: CACTNEGGPRYHGYTF. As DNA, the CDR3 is TGTGCCTGCACCAACGAGGGGGGACCACGTTACCATGGCTACACCTTC.

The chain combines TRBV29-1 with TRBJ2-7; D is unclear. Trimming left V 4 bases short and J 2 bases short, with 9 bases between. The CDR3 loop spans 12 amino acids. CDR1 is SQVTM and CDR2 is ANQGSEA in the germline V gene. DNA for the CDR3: TGCAGCGTTGGGGAAGGTACCTACGAGCAGTACTTC. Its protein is CSVGEGTYEQYF.

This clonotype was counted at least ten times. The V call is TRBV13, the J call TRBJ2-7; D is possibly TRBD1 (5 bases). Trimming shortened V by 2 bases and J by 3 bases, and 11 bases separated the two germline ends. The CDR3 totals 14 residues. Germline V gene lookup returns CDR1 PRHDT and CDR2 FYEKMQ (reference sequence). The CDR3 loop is CASSLTGAVYEQYF. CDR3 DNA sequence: TGTGCCAGCAGCTTAACAGGCGCTGTCTACGAGCAGTACTTC.

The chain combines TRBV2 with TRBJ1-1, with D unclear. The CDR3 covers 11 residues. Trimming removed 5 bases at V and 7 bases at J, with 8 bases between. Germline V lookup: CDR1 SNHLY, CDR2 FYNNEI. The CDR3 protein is CASSRTGEAFF. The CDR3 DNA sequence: TGTGCCAGCAGTAGGACGGGTGAAGCTTTCTTT.

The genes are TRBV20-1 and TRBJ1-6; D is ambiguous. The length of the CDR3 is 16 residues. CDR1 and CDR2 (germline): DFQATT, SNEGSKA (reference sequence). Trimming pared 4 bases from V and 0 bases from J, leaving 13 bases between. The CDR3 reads CSATMVVSSYNSPLHF. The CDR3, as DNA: TGCAGTGCTACTATGGTCGTTAGCTCCTATAATTCACCCCTCCACTTT.

The CDR3 region is CSVAGDQSDTQYF. The CDR3 DNA reads as TGCAGCGTTGCGGGAGATCAATCAGATACGCAGTATTTT. The V gene is TRBV29-1, the J gene TRBJ2-3; weak D call: TRBD2 (6 bases). From germline, CDR1 is SQVTM and CDR2 ANQGSEA. V was shortened by 4 bases and J by 4 bases, with 12 bases between the two germline ends. This CDR3 has 13 residues.

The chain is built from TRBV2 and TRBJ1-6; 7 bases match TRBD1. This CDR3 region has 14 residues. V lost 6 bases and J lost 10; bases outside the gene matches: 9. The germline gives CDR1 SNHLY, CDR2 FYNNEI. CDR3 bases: TGTGCCAGCAGGGGACAGATTGGGATGTCACCCCTCCACTTT. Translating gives CASRGQIGMSPLHF.